The 2 T cell receptor beta chains given below trace back to one sample, sequenced in a study of technical replicates of blood from a few donors. Only in-frame clones appear in the TCRdb table, and some are missing; sequencing was by immunoSEQ multiplex PCR. In the table there are approximately 81,000 clones, roughly 95% of which are singletons. The sample comprised T cells isolated from PBMCs. The receptor source for this set is a human donor in good health.

The chain combines TRBV6-1 with TRBJ2-5; 11 bases are a match to TRBD2. CDR1 and CDR2 (germline): MNHNS, SASEGT. The CDR3 is 14 amino acids. V lost 8 bases, J lost 2 bases, and 4 bases stayed unmatched. DNA of the CDR3: TGTGCCAGCCGACTAGCGGGAAATCAAGAGACCCAGTACTTC. It yields the protein CASRLAGNQETQYF.

The V call is TRBV4-3, the J call TRBJ2-3, with no clear D. Germline V gene sequence: CDR1 LGHNA, CDR2 YSLEER. The CDR3 spans 15 residues. The ends were cut back, 0 bases at V and 2 bases at J, with 9 bases in the middle. The CDR3 here is CASSQEAALTDTQYF. CDR3 DNA sequence: TGCGCCAGCAGCCAAGAGGCAGCGCTCACAGATACGCAGTATTTT.